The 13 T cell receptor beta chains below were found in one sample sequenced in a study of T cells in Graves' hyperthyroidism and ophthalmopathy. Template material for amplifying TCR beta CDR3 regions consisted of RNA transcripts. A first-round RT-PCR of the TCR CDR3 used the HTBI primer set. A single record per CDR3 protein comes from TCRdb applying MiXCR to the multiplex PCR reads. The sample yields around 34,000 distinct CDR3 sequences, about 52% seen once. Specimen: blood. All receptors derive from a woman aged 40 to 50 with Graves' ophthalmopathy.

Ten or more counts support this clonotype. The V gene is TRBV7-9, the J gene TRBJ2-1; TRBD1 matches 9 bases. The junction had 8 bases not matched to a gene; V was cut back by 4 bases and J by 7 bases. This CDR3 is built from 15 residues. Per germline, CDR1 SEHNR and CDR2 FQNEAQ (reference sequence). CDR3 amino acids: CASSSSDRGTNEQFF. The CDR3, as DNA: TGTGCCAGCAGCTCAAGCGACAGGGGGACAAATGAGCAGTTCTTC.

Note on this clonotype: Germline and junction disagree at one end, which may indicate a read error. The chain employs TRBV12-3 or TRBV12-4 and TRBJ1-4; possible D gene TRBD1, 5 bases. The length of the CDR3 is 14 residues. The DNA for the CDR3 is TGTGCCAGCAGTCCGCGATGGGGGAGGGAAAAACAGTCTTTT. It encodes CASSPRWGREKQSF.

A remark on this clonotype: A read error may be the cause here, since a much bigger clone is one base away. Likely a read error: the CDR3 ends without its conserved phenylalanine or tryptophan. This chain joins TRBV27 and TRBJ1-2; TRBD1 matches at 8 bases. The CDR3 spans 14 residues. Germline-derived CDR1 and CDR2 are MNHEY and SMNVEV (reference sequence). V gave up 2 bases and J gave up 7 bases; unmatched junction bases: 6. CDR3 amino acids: CASSLGQGGSGYTL. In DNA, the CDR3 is TGTGCCAGCAGTTTAGGACAGGGAGGGAGTGGCTACACCCTC.

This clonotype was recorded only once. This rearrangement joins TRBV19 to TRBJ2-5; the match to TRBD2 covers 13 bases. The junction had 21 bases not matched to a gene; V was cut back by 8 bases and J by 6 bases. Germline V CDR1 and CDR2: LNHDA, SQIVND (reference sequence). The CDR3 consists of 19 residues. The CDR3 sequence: CASSSPGTSGAEFKKTQYF. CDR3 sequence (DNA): TGTGCCAGTTCATCTCCCGGGACTAGCGGGGCGGAATTCAAGAAGACCCAGTACTTC.

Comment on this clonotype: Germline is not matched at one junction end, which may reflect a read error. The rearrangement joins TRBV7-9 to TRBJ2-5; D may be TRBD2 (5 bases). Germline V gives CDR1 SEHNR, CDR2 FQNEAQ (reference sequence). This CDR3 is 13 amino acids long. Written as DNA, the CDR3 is TGTGCCAGCAGCTCGGGGTCCCATGAGACTCAGTACTTC. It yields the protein CASSSGSHETQYF. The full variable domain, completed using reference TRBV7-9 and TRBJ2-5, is DTGVSQNPRHKITKRGQNVTFRCDPISEHNRLYWYRQTLGQGPEFLTYFQNEAQLEKSRLLSDRFSAERPKGSFSTLEIQRTEQGDSAMYLCASSSGSHETQYFGPGTRLLVL.

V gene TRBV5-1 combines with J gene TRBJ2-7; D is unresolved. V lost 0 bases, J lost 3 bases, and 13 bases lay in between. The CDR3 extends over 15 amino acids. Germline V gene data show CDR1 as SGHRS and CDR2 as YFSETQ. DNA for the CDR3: TGCGCCAGCAGCTTGGGCCCGGACGGTCTCTACGAGCAGTACTTC. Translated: CASSLGPDGLYEQYF.

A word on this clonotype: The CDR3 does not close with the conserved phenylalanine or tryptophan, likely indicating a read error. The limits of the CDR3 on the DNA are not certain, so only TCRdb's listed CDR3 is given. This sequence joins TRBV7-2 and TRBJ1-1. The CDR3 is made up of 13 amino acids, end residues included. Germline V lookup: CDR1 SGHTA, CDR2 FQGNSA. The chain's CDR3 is CASSPNMGSEAFL.

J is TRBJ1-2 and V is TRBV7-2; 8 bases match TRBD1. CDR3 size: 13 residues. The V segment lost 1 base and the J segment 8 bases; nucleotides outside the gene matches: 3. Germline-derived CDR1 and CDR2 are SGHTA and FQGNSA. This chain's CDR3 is CASSLGRGQGYTF. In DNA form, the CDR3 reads TGTGCCAGCAGCTTAGGCAGGGGGCAGGGCTACACCTTC.

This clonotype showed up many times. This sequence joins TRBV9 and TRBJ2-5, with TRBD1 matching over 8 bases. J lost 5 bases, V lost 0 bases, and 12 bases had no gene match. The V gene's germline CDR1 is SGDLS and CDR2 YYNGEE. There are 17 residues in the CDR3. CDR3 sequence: CASSVEARAGGGETQYF. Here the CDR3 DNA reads TGTGCCAGCAGCGTAGAGGCGAGGGCAGGGGGCGGGGAGACCCAGTACTTC.

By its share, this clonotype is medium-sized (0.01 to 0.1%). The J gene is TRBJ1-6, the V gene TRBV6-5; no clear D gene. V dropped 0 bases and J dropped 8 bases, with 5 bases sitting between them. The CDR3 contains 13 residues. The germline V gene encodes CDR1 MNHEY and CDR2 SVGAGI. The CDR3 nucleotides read TGTGCCAGCAGTTACTCACGGGATTCACCCCTCCACTTT. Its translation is CASSYSRDSPLHF.

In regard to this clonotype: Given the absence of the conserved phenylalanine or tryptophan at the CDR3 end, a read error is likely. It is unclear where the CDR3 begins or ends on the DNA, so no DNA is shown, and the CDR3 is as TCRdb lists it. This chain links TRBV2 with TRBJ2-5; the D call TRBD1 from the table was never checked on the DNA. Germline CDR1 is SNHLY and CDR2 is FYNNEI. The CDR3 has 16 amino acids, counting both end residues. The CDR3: CASSEARTTQGYTFGS.

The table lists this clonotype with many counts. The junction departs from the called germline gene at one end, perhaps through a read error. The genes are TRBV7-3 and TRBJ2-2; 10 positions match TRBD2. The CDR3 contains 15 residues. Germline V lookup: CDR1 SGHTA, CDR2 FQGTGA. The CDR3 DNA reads TGTGCCGGCAGCTTAGCGGGAGGAGCCCCCGGGGAGCTGTTTTTT. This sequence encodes CAGSLAGGAPGELFF.

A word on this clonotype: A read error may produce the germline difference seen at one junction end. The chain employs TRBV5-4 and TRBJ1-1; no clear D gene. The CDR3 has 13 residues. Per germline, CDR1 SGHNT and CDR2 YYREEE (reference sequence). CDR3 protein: CASSLVVNTEAFF. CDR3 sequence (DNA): TGTGCCAGCAGCTTGGTCGTGAACACCGAAGCTTTCTTT.